The 6 T cell receptor beta chains in this list originate from one sample, sequenced in a study of cytomegalovirus exposure and HLA in healthy donors. The protocol was immunoSEQ multiplex PCR, while the TCRdb copy is restricted to in-frame clones and leaves out a portion. The sample carries about 110,000 clones, about 88% recorded once. The source material was PBMCs. The receptors here all came from a woman aged 18-30 years in good health and CMV-seropositive.

The chain has TRBV7-9 and TRBJ1-1; 9 bases map to TRBD1. This CDR3 is 17 amino acids long. V shed 5 bases, J shed 0 bases, and the junction held 10 bases outside the gene matches. Germline CDR1 and CDR2: SEHNR and FQNEAQ (reference sequence). Here the CDR3 reads CASSHKAGTGMNTEAFF. The CDR3 bases are TGTGCCAGCAGCCATAAAGCAGGGACAGGGATGAACACTGAAGCTTTCTTT.

The chain uses TRBV19 and TRBJ2-2; 7 nucleotides agree with TRBD1. CDR1 is LNHDA and CDR2 is SQIVND in the germline V gene (reference sequence). The V and J ends lost 5 bases and 8 bases, in that order; junction bases with no gene match: 8. There are 14 residues in the CDR3. The CDR3 is CASSQQGSPGELFF. For the CDR3, the DNA is TGTGCCAGTAGTCAACAGGGGAGTCCGGGGGAGCTGTTTTTT.

The chain links TRBV6-1 to TRBJ2-4, with a possible D match to TRBD1 (7 bases). Germline-derived CDR1 and CDR2 are MNHNS and SASEGT. This CDR3 comprises 17 residues. Trimming left V 0 bases short and J 6 bases short, with 18 bases between. CDR3 loop: CASSEALQDRRGNIQYF. In DNA, the CDR3 is TGTGCCAGCAGTGAAGCGCTTCAGGACAGGCGGGGAAACATTCAGTACTTC.

This chain connects TRBV28 to TRBJ1-6; TRBD1 is a possible D gene (6 bases). Germline V lookup: CDR1 MDHEN, CDR2 SYDVKM. The CDR3 has 12 amino acids. V was trimmed by 8 bases and J by 8 bases, leaving 10 bases between them. The CDR3 spells CASQGSHSPLHF. Written as DNA, the CDR3 is TGTGCCAGCCAGGGGAGTCATTCACCCCTCCACTTT.

The V and J genes are TRBV5-6 and TRBJ1-1, with TRBD1 as a possible D gene (6 bases). The CDR3 has 15 amino acids. Germline CDR1 reads SGHDT; CDR2 reads YYEEEE. V lost 4 bases and J 4 bases, leaving 17 bases between the germline ends. The CDR3 sequence: CASSLRGGRITEAFF. The CDR3 DNA is TGTGCCAGCAGCCTAAGGGGGGGGCGCATCACTGAAGCTTTCTTT.

V usage is TRBV28 and J usage is TRBJ1-5, with a tentative D call TRBD1 (5 bases). Trimming removed 3 bases at V and 3 bases at J, with 12 bases between. Germline CDR1 is MDHEN and CDR2 is SYDVKM. This CDR3 comprises 15 residues. CDR3 sequence: CASSLGGEYNQPQHF. For the CDR3, the DNA is TGTGCCAGCAGTTTGGGGGGGGAATACAATCAGCCCCAGCATTTT.